The source of this TCR beta chain is a study of OX40 agonist ivuxolimab in advanced cancers. General study findings and limits: By week 6 at 0.1 to 3.0 mg/kg, blood CD4+ and CD8+ T cells had expanded clonally.

Comments on this clone: No antigen is known for it.

Clones were sequenced by immunoSEQ multiplex PCR, and TCRdb holds only the in-frame ones, with some missing. This table holds about 110,000 clones, approximately 89% found once. Sequenced here: CD4+ or CD8+ T cells sorted from blood, sampled in a trial of the OX40 agonist ivuxolimab. The TCR was taken from an adult with an advanced solid tumor such as melanoma, head and neck, liver or kidney cancer.

CDR3 bases: TGTGCCAGCTCCGGGACAGGGCCCTACGAGCAGTACTTC. Translation: CASSGTGPYEQYF. The V call is TRBV21-1, the J call TRBJ2-7; the table calls TRBD1, which could not be checked here. TRBV21-1 is flagged as a pseudogene. CDR3 size: 13 residues.